Listed here are 17 T cell receptor beta chains from one sample, sequenced in a study of blood T cell repertoires in COVID-19. Sequencing used immunoSEQ multiplex PCR; TCRdb keeps in-frame clones, though not all of them. The sample carries about 98,000 clones, approximately 89% recorded once. The material sequenced was peripheral blood. The receptor set was obtained from a man over 45 with acute or convalescent COVID-19.

J is TRBJ2-1 and V is TRBV5-4; 8 bases match TRBD1. Germline loops: CDR1 SGHNT, CDR2 YYREEE (reference sequence). Trimming at V came to 0 bases and at J to 3 bases, leaving 2 bases not matched to a gene. The CDR3 spans 15 residues. The CDR3 region has the DNA TGTGCCAGCAGCTTGGCAGGGGGCATCTACAATGAGCAGTTCTTC. Translated: CASSLAGGIYNEQFF.

This chain connects TRBV7-3 to TRBJ1-1; D not certain. From germline, CDR1 is SGHTA and CDR2 FQGTGA. The CDR3 consists of 13 residues. Trimming took 5 bases from V and 2 from J, leaving 9 bases between them. The CDR3 loop reads CASSAQINTEAFF. The CDR3 DNA sequence: TGTGCCAGCAGCGCCCAGATTAACACTGAAGCTTTCTTT.

This clone was seen only a few times. The rearrangement links TRBV7-6 to TRBJ1-2; 7 nucleotides line up with TRBD1. Germline V CDR1 and CDR2: SGHVS, FNYEAQ. The CDR3 length is 14 residues. Unmatched junction bases numbered 10, after V lost 5 bases and J lost 7 bases. CDR3 loop: CASSPGTASGGYTF. Here the CDR3 DNA reads TGTGCCAGCAGCCCCGGGACAGCTTCGGGTGGCTACACCTTC.

The V and J genes are TRBV10-3 and TRBJ2-7; 10 positions agree with TRBD2. The J segment lost 3 bases and the V segment lost 2 bases, leaving 1 base of the junction unmatched. This CDR3 contains 14 residues. CDR1 is ENHRY, CDR2 SYGVKD, per germline. CDR3 amino acids: CAISEASGSYEQYF. CDR3 bases: TGTGCCATCAGTGAGGCTAGCGGGAGCTACGAGCAGTACTTC.

This clone has just a few counts. J is TRBJ1-2 and V is TRBV11-2; TRBD1 matches 8 bases. The germline CDR1 and CDR2 sequences are SGHAT and FQNNGV. V lost 4 bases, J lost 7 bases, and 5 bases stayed unmatched. The CDR3 covers 13 residues. CDR3: CASSSRTGPGYTF. The CDR3 DNA reads TGTGCCAGCAGCTCTCGGACAGGGCCTGGCTACACCTTC.

The chain uses TRBV2 and TRBJ2-7; D might be TRBD2 (6 bases). The CDR3 is 14 amino acids. V was trimmed by 8 bases and J by 3 bases, leaving 17 bases between them. The germline CDR1 and CDR2 sequences are SNHLY and FYNNEI. CDR3 in amino acids: CASSEAGRGYEQYF. The CDR3 bases are TGTGCCAGCTCGGAGGCGGGAAGAGGCTACGAGCAGTACTTC.

The genes are TRBV2 and TRBJ1-6; possible D gene TRBD1, 5 bases. Germline V gives CDR1 SNHLY, CDR2 FYNNEI. The CDR3 consists of 14 residues. V lost 6 bases and J lost 8, with 14 bases in between. CDR3 sequence: CASRPGLRDSPLHF. The CDR3 DNA reads as TGTGCCAGCAGACCGGGCCTCAGGGATTCACCCCTCCACTTT.

The rearrangement joins TRBV21-1 to TRBJ2-3; the table's D call, TRBD1, has no DNA check behind it. TRBV21-1 is designated a pseudogene. The CDR3 runs 14 residues. The CDR3 is CASSKDRDTDTQYF. CDR3 sequence (DNA): TGTGCCAGCAGCAAAGACAGGGACACAGATACGCAGTATTTT.

J is TRBJ2-3 and V is TRBV7-9; TRBD2 aligns across 15 bases. Germline CDR1 is SEHNR and CDR2 is FQNEAQ (reference sequence). This CDR3 has 17 amino acids. Trimming removed 5 bases from V and 4 bases from J; junction bases left unmatched: 7. The CDR3 here is CASSPGLAGGLSDTQYF. In nucleotides, the CDR3 is TGTGCCAGCAGCCCGGGACTAGCGGGAGGTTTGTCAGATACGCAGTATTTT.

This rearrangement joins TRBV3-1 (or the pseudogene TRBV3-2) to TRBJ1-1, with unresolved D. Germline V gene lookup returns CDR1 LGHDT and CDR2 YNNKEL (reference sequence). The CDR3 sequence is 14 residues long. V was shortened by 3 bases and J by 3 bases, with 11 bases between the two germline ends. The CDR3 DNA is TGTGCCAGCAGCCACTCGGGGTTCGACACTGAAGCTTTCTTT. Its protein is CASSHSGFDTEAFF.

This sequence joins TRBV5-5 and TRBJ2-1; 10 bases agree with TRBD2. CDR1 is SGHKS, CDR2 YYEKEE, per germline (reference sequence). The V segment lost 0 bases and the J segment 7 bases; nucleotides outside the gene matches: 10. This CDR3 has 17 residues. This CDR3 is CASSLAPSGSARNEQFF. In DNA, the CDR3 is TGTGCCAGCAGCTTGGCCCCTAGCGGGAGTGCGAGGAATGAGCAGTTCTTC. Complete variable domain (other parts from reference TRBV5-5 and TRBJ2-1): DAGVTQSPTHLIKTRGQQVTLRCSPISGHKSVSWYQQVLGQGPQFIFQYYEKEERGRGNFPDRFSARQFPNYSSELNVNALLLGDSALYLCASSLAPSGSARNEQFFGPGTRLTVL.

This CDR3 reads CASSSGTGIGTEAFF. Written as DNA, the CDR3 is TGTGCCAGCAGTTCCGGGACAGGGATTGGAACTGAAGCTTTCTTT. The rearrangement uses TRBV5-4 and TRBJ1-1, with 9 bases fitting TRBD1. With 5 bases clipped from V and 5 bases from J, the junction kept 10 bases outside the gene matches. Germline CDR1 and CDR2: SGHNT and YYREEE (reference sequence). The CDR3 has 15 residues. The full variable domain, rest sourced from reference TRBV5-4 and TRBJ1-1, is ETGVTQSPTHLIKTRGQQVTLRCSSQSGHNTVSWYQQALGQGPQFIFQYYREEENGRGNFPPRFSGLQFPNYSSELNVNALELDDSALYLCASSSGTGIGTEAFFGQGTRLTVV.

The genes are TRBV7-3 and TRBJ2-2, with 11 bases lining up with TRBD2. Germline V gene lookup returns CDR1 SGHTA and CDR2 FQGTGA. The CDR3 sequence is 19 residues long. V shed 4 bases, J shed 0 bases, and the junction held 10 bases outside the gene matches. CDR3 amino acids: CASSSQPLGLAANTGELFF. The CDR3 coding sequence is TGTGCCAGCAGCTCCCAACCCCTGGGACTAGCGGCGAACACCGGGGAGCTGTTTTTT.

The V and J genes are TRBV2 and TRBJ1-2; 8 positions match TRBD1. CDR3 size: 13 residues. Trimming removed 6 bases from V and 7 bases from J; junction bases left unmatched: 7. Germline values: CDR1 SNHLY, CDR2 FYNNEI. The CDR3 coding sequence is TGTGCCAGCAGGACTGAAGGACAGGGTGGCTACACCTTC. It specifies CASRTEGQGGYTF.

This clone was detected only a few times. The genes are TRBV19 and TRBJ2-2; TRBD2 agrees at 8 bases. The CDR3 has 15 amino acids. The V segment lost 7 bases and the J segment 5 bases; nucleotides outside the gene matches: 9. Germline lookup yields CDR1 LNHDA and CDR2 SQIVND (reference sequence). The CDR3 protein is CASKRGRSETGELFF. The CDR3 DNA reads TGTGCCAGTAAACGCGGGAGGTCCGAAACCGGGGAGCTGTTTTTT.

V gene TRBV5-1 combines with J gene TRBJ2-3; D may be TRBD2 (5 bases). V lost 6 bases to trimming and J lost 0 bases, with 11 bases between them. CDR1 and CDR2 (germline): SGHRS, YFSETQ. This CDR3 comprises 14 residues. The CDR3 DNA reads TGCGCCAGCACAGCTGGGAGTAGCACAGATACGCAGTATTTT. Amino acid sequence: CASTAGSSTDTQYF.

V and J are TRBV11-2 and TRBJ2-7; D not certain. The length of the CDR3 is 15 residues. The V end was cut by 2 bases, the J end by 5 bases, with 16 bases between. Germline V CDR1 and CDR2: SGHAT, FQNNGV. As DNA, the CDR3 is TGTGCCAGCAGCTTACATGTCTTAGTGAGCCACGAGCAGTACTTC. This codes for CASSLHVLVSHEQYF.